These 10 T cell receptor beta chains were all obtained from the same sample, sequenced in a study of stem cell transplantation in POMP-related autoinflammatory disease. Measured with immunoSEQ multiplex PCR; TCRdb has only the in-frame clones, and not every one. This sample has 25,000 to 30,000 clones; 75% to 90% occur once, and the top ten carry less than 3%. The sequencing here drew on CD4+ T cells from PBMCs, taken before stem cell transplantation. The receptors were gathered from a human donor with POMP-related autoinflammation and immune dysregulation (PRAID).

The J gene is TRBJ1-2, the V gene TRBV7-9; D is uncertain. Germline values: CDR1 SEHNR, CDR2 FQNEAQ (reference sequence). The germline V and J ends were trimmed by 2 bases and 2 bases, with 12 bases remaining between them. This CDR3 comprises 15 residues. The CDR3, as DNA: TGTGCCAGCAGCTTACTACTACAAGGAAACTATGGCTACACCTTC. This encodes CASSLLLQGNYGYTF.

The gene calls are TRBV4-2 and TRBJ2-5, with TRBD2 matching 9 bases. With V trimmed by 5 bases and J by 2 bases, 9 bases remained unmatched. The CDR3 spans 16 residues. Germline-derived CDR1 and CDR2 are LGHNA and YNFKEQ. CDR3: CASSLLATSGQETQYF. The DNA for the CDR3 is TGTGCCAGCAGCTTGTTGGCGACTAGCGGACAAGAGACCCAGTACTTC.

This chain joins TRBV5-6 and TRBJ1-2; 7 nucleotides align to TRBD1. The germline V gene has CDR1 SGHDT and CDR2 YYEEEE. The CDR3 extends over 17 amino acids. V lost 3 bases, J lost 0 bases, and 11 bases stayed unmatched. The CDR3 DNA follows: TGTGCCAGCAGCTGGACCATCGGGGACAGAACTAACTATGGCTACACCTTC. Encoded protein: CASSWTIGDRTNYGYTF.

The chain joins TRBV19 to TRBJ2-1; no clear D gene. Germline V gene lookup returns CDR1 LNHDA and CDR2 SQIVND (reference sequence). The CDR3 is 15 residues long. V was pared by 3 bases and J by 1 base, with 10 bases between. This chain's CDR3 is CASSMGERSYNEQFF. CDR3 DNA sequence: TGTGCCAGTAGTATGGGCGAGCGATCCTACAATGAGCAGTTCTTC. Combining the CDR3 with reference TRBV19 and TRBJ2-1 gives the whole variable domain DGGITQSPKYLFRKEGQNVTLSCEQNLNHDAMYWYRQDPGQGLRLIYYSQIVNDFQKGDIAEGYSVSREKKESFPLTVTSAQKNPTAFYLCASSMGERSYNEQFFGPGTRLTVL.

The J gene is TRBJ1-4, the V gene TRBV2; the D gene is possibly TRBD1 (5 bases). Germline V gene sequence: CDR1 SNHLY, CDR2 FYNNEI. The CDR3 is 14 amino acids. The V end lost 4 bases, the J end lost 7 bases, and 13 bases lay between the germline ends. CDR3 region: CASSAMGDGEKLFF. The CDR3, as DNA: TGTGCCAGCAGTGCGATGGGGGACGGTGAAAAACTGTTTTTT. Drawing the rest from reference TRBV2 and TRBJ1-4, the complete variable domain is EPEVTQTPSHQVTQMGQEVILRCVPISNHLYFYWYRQILGQKVEFLVSFYNNEISEKSEIFDDQFSVERPDGSNFTLKIRSTKLEDSAMYFCASSAMGDGEKLFFGSGTQLSVL.

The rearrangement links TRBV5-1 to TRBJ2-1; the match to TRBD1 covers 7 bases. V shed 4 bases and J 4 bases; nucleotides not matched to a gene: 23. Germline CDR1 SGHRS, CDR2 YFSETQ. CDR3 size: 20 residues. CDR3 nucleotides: TGCGCCAGCAGCCCTACTAGAGACAGGGTCTACACTCGGGGTTACAATGAGCAGTTCTTC. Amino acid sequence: CASSPTRDRVYTRGYNEQFF.

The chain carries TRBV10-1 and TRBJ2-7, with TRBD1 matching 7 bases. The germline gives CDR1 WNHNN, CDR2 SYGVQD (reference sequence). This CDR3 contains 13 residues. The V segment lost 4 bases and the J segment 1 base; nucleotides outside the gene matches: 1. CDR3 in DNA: TGCGCCAGCAGTGGGACAGGATCCTACGAGCAGTACTTC. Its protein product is CASSGTGSYEQYF.

The chain's CDR3 is CASSVDREDTQYF. In DNA, the CDR3 is TGTGCCAGCAGCGTGGACCGGGAGGATACGCAGTATTTT. The chain has TRBV7-2 and TRBJ2-3, with a possible D match to TRBD2 (6 bases). Trimming removed 5 bases at V and 6 bases at J, with 12 bases between. This CDR3 has 13 amino acids. Germline V gives CDR1 SGHTA, CDR2 FQGNSA.

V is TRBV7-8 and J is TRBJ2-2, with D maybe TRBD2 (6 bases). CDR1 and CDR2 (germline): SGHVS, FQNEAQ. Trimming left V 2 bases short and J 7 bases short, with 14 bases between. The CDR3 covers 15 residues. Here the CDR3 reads CASSLSRGLNGELFF. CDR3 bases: TGTGCCAGCAGCTTATCGCGGGGTCTAAACGGGGAGCTGTTTTTT.

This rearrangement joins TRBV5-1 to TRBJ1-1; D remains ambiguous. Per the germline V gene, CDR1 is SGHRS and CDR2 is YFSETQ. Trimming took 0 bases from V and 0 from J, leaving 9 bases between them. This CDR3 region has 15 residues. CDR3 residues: CASSLDPGLNTEAFF. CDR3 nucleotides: TGCGCCAGCAGCTTGGATCCAGGTTTGAACACTGAAGCTTTCTTT.